These 17 T cell receptor beta chains originate from one sample sequenced in a study of cytomegalovirus exposure and HLA in healthy donors. It was with 60 Vbeta and 13 Jbeta primers that the PCR ran. Produced via immunoSEQ multiplex PCR; TCRdb's table is partial and in-frame only. The repertoire holds about 180,000 clones, more than 80% seen once, with roughly 5.2% in the top ten. The specimen sequenced was PBMCs. The receptors shown here come from a man aged 18 to 29 in good health and CMV-seronegative.

This clone was picked up one time. The rearrangement uses TRBV4-2 and TRBJ1-2; 7 nucleotides match TRBD1. The junction had 17 bases not matched to a gene; V was cut back by 0 bases and J by 7 bases. Germline CDR1 LGHNA, CDR2 YNFKEQ. CDR3 length: 18 residues. CDR3 sequence reads: CASSQDKQGPAESGGYTF. CDR3 DNA sequence: TGTGCCAGCAGCCAAGATAAACAGGGGCCCGCTGAAAGTGGTGGCTACACCTTC.

The V gene is TRBV6-4, the J gene TRBJ2-7, with D unresolved. Trimming shortened V by 2 bases and J by 7 bases, and 6 bases separated the two germline ends. The CDR3 is 11 residues long. Germline-derived CDR1 and CDR2 are MRHNA and SNTAGT. CDR3 in amino acids: CASSDGSEQYF. DNA for the CDR3: TGTGCCAGCAGTGACGGTAGTGAGCAGTACTTC.

The chain couples TRBV14 to TRBJ2-7; maybe TRBD2 (5 bases). Deletions cut 5 bases from V and 7 bases from J, with 15 bases between. CDR3 size: 13 residues. Germline V gene data show CDR1 as SGHDN and CDR2 as FVKESK. CDR3 amino acids: CASSYFGVGEQYF. In nucleotides, the CDR3 is TGTGCCAGCAGCTATTTCGGGGTAGGGGAGCAGTACTTC.

The chain recombines TRBV27 with TRBJ2-3; weak D call: TRBD2 (6 bases). Trimming took off 8 bases at V and 7 bases at J, with 13 bases between the two ends. The germline CDR1 and CDR2 sequences are MNHEY and SMNVEV (reference sequence). There are 12 residues in the CDR3. CDR3 nucleotide sequence: TGTGCCAGCGAAGGAGGGCCAAATACGCAGTATTTT. It codes for CASEGGPNTQYF.

This clone has only a few counts. The J gene is TRBJ1-5, the V gene TRBV19, with no clear D. Germline V lookup: CDR1 LNHDA, CDR2 SQIVND (reference sequence). CDR3 length equals 12 residues. Trimming removed 3 bases at V and 5 bases at J, with 5 bases between. Written as DNA, the CDR3 is TGTGCCAGTAGTATTAGAGATCAGCCCCAGCATTTT. Its translation is CASSIRDQPQHF. The full variable domain, completed using reference TRBV19 and TRBJ1-5, is DGGITQSPKYLFRKEGQNVTLSCEQNLNHDAMYWYRQDPGQGLRLIYYSQIVNDFQKGDIAEGYSVSREKKESFPLTVTSAQKNPTAFYLCASSIRDQPQHFGDGTRLSIL.

The gene calls are TRBV5-1 and TRBJ1-1; 8 bases fit TRBD1. The junction had 9 bases not matched to a gene; V was cut back by 1 base and J by 10 bases. The V gene's germline CDR1 is SGHRS and CDR2 YFSETQ. This CDR3 has 14 residues. The CDR3 coding sequence is TGCGCCAGCAGCTTGTCGAGGAGAGGACAGGGAGCTTTCTTT. Protein: CASSLSRRGQGAFF.

The chain couples TRBV23-1 to TRBJ1-2; no definite D call. TRBV23-1 is classed as an ORF, of uncertain function. Trimming took 3 bases from V and 3 from J, leaving 8 bases between them. This CDR3 spans 13 amino acids. The CDR3 DNA reads TGCGCCAGCAGTCACGCAGTCGACTATGGCTACACCTTC. Its protein is CASSHAVDYGYTF.

This chain joins TRBV5-4 and TRBJ2-7; the match to TRBD2 covers 8 bases. This CDR3 is built from 15 residues. From germline, CDR1 is SGHNT and CDR2 YYREEE (reference sequence). V shed 4 bases, J shed 5 bases, and the junction held 11 bases outside the gene matches. CDR3: CASSPPSGGPNEQYF. The CDR3 nucleotides are TGTGCCAGCAGCCCCCCCAGCGGGGGTCCCAACGAGCAGTACTTC. The full variable domain, rest sourced from reference TRBV5-4 and TRBJ2-7, is ETGVTQSPTHLIKTRGQQVTLRCSSQSGHNTVSWYQQALGQGPQFIFQYYREEENGRGNFPPRFSGLQFPNYSSELNVNALELDDSALYLCASSPPSGGPNEQYFGPGTRLTVT.

The chain is built from TRBV27 and TRBJ1-4, with D possibly TRBD1 on 6 matching bases. The CDR3 extends over 15 amino acids. Looked up from germline, CDR1 is MNHEY and CDR2 is SMNVEV (reference sequence). V was cut by 5 bases and J by 5 bases, with 15 bases left in between. CDR3 amino acids: CASSTRGQQNEKLFF. In nucleotides, the CDR3 is TGTGCCAGCAGTACGAGAGGACAGCAAAATGAAAAACTGTTTTTT.

This rearrangement joins TRBV2 to TRBJ1-2, with D possibly being TRBD1 (5 bases). V lost 4 bases, J lost 0 bases, and 12 bases lay in between. The CDR3 spans 15 residues. From germline, CDR1 is SNHLY and CDR2 FYNNEI. As DNA, the CDR3 is TGTGCCAGCAGTGTCCGGGGGGGGACTAACTATGGCTACACCTTC. Its translation is CASSVRGGTNYGYTF.

The CDR3 DNA sequence: TGTGCCAGCAGCTTAGTTGAGTCAGATACGCAGTATTTT. It translates to CASSLVESDTQYF. The chain couples TRBV7-9 to TRBJ2-3; no reliable D call. Trimming took off 1 base at V and 4 bases at J, with 6 bases between the two ends. CDR1 SEHNR and CDR2 FQNEAQ come from the germline V gene (reference sequence). CDR3 length: 13 amino acids.

The rearrangement joins TRBV28 to TRBJ2-5, with 8 bases aligning to TRBD2. Germline V gene sequence: CDR1 MDHEN, CDR2 SYDVKM. The CDR3 extends over 16 amino acids. With 0 bases clipped from V and 5 bases from J, the junction kept 8 bases outside the gene matches. The CDR3 is CASSLWSDRGGETQYF. The CDR3 DNA follows: TGTGCCAGCAGTTTATGGTCAGATCGGGGGGGTGAGACCCAGTACTTC. The full variable domain, rest sourced from reference TRBV28 and TRBJ2-5, is DVKVTQSSRYLVKRTGEKVFLECVQDMDHENMFWYRQDPGLGLRLIYFSYDVKMKEKGDIPEGYSVSREKKERFSLILESASTNQTSMYLCASSLWSDRGGETQYFGPGTRLLVL.

The CDR3 DNA reads as TGTGCCAGCAAGAAACGGGAGACCCAGTACTTC. This gives the protein CASKKRETQYF. This chain joins TRBV27 and TRBJ2-5; no clear D. Germline lookup yields CDR1 MNHEY and CDR2 SMNVEV (reference sequence). With 7 bases removed from V and 5 bases from J, the gap between germline ends came to 8 bases. The CDR3 runs 11 residues.

The chain carries TRBV6-1 and TRBJ2-7; D is unresolved. V lost 0 bases and J lost 8, with 14 bases in between. This CDR3 comprises 14 residues. Germline lookup yields CDR1 MNHNS and CDR2 SASEGT. CDR3 protein: CASSEAWAESQQYF. CDR3 in DNA: TGTGCCAGCAGTGAAGCCTGGGCAGAGTCTCAGCAGTACTTC.

The CDR3 DNA follows: TGTGCCAGCAGTTTCAGGGGGCGACGCACCGGGGAGCTGTTTTTT. Its protein is CASSFRGRRTGELFF. This chain uses TRBV28 with TRBJ2-2; 8 positions match TRBD1. Germline V gene sequence: CDR1 MDHEN, CDR2 SYDVKM. There are 15 residues in the CDR3. V was pared by 3 bases and J by 4 bases, with 4 bases of the junction left unmatched.

CDR3 amino acids: CASTGLPQGVGEQYF. CDR3 sequence (DNA): TGTGCCAGCACTGGACTACCGCAGGGGGTTGGCGAGCAGTACTTC. The rearrangement uses TRBV28 and TRBJ2-7, with a weak D call TRBD1 (7 bases). CDR1 is MDHEN, CDR2 SYDVKM, per germline. The CDR3 has 15 amino acids. Trimming removed 7 bases from V and 6 bases from J, with 22 bases in between. Drawing the rest from reference TRBV28 and TRBJ2-7, the complete variable domain is DVKVTQSSRYLVKRTGEKVFLECVQDMDHENMFWYRQDPGLGLRLIYFSYDVKMKEKGDIPEGYSVSREKKERFSLILESASTNQTSMYLCASTGLPQGVGEQYFGPGTRLTVT.

The chain has TRBV19 and TRBJ1-5; TRBD1 agrees at 8 bases. Trimming took 5 bases from V and 2 from J; bases not matched to a gene: 2. Germline assignment: CDR1 LNHDA and CDR2 SQIVND (reference sequence). This CDR3 is built from 14 residues. CDR3 coding DNA: TGTGCCAGTAGTTGGGGACAGGGCAATCAGCCCCAGCATTTT. Its protein is CASSWGQGNQPQHF.